Listed here is a single T cell receptor beta chain. Its antigen is not known. This sample stems from a study of cytomegalovirus exposure and HLA in healthy donors. Study overall: The study placed less than 90% of its approximately 360 genotyped donors in the Caucasian-associated ancestry cluster. The study, taken as a whole, reports: Later analysis identified a missense DCLRE1C variant that was linked to TCR beta V- and J-gene trimming.

Trimming took off 0 bases at V and 3 bases at J, with 11 bases between the two ends. From germline, CDR1 is GTSNPN and CDR2 SVGIG (reference sequence). The CDR3 loop spans 14 amino acids. PCR was performed using 60 Vbeta and 13 Jbeta primers. Sequencing used immunoSEQ multiplex PCR; TCRdb keeps in-frame clones, though not all of them. The sample comprises 80,000 or so clones, roughly 76% of which are singletons, and roughly 7.2% rests with the top ten. The TCR was taken from a middle-aged woman in good health and CMV-seronegative. The sample was PBMCs. V is TRBV30 and J is TRBJ1-2, with a tentative D call TRBD1 (5 bases). CDR3 sequence: CAWSVRGVDYGYTF. CDR3 nucleotides: TGTGCCTGGAGTGTACGGGGGGTAGACTATGGCTACACCTTC.